The clone carrying this T cell receptor beta chain has a handful of counts. No antigen is known for it. This entry belongs to a study of T cell repertoires in cytomegalovirus infection. The overall study: As its CMV epitopes, the study selected recently identified HLA-C-restricted and well-studied HLA-B-restricted targets. Indicated by public TCR beta signatures were CMV infection and matching HLA type. Study-level findings and limits: Adding up the frequency of public TCR beta families identified people who carried CMV plus the relevant HLA. In two of eight donors, the top clonotype was HLA-C-restricted CMV-specific.

TCRdb independently ran MiXCR on the reads; one entry per CDR3 protein. The sample has 450,000 to 650,000 distinct CDR3 sequences, just under 40% seen once. This sample comprised cultured PBMCs, obtained from culture after CMV antigen stimulation. The clonotype was recovered from a human donor in good health (CMV status not recorded). Some clones in this sample may be carry-over from other donors' samples.

The CDR3 spells CASSFNVAGELFF. In nucleotides, the CDR3 is TGTGCCAGCAGCTTTAATGTGGCCGGGGAGCTGTTTTTT. This chain connects TRBV11-2 to TRBJ2-2; no reliable D call. Between the trimmed V and J ends, which lost 3 bases and 6 bases, there was a span of 8 bases. Germline assignment: CDR1 SGHAT and CDR2 FQNNGV. The CDR3 has 13 amino acids.